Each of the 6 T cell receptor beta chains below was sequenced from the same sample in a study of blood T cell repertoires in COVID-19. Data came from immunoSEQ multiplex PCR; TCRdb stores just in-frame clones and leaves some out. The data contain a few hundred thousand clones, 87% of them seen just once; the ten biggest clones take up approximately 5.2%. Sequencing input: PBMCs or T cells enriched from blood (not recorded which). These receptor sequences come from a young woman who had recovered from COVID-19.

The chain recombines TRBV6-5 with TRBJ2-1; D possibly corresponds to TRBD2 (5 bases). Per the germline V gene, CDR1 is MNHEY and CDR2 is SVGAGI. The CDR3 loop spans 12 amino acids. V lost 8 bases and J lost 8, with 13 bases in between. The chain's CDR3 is CASLRGLDEQFF. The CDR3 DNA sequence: TGTGCCAGCCTACGGGGTCTCGATGAGCAGTTCTTC.

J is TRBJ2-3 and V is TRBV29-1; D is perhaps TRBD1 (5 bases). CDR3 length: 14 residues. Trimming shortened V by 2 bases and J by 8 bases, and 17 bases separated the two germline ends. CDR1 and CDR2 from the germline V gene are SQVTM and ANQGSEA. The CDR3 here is CSVEKQGMGLTQYF. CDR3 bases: TGCAGCGTTGAAAAGCAGGGTATGGGTCTTACGCAGTATTTT.

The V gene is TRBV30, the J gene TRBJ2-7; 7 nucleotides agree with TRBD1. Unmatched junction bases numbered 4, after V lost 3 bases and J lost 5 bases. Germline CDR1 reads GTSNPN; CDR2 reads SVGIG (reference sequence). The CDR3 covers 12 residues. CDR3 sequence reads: CAWRQGQHEQYF. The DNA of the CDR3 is TGTGCCTGGAGACAGGGGCAGCACGAGCAGTACTTC.

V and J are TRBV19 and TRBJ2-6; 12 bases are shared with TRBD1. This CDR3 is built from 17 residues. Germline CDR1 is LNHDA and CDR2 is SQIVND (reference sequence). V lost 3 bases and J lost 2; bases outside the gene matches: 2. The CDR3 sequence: CASSMGTGGAGANVLTF. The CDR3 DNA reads TGTGCCAGTAGTATGGGGACAGGGGGCGCTGGGGCCAACGTCCTGACTTTC.

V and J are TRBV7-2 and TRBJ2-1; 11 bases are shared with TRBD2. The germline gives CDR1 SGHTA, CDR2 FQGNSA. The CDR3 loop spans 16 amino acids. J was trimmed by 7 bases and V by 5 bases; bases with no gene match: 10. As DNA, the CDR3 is TGTGCCAGCAGCCACCATAGCGGGGGGGCGAGAAATGAGCAGTTCTTC. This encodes CASSHHSGGARNEQFF.

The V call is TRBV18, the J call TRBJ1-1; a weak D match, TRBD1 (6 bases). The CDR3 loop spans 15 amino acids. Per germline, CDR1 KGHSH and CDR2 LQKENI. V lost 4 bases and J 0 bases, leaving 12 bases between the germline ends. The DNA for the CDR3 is TGTGCCAGCTCACGAAGGACAGAGATGAACACTGAAGCTTTCTTT. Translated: CASSRRTEMNTEAFF.